This is a list of T cell receptor beta chains from one sample in a study of T cells in Graves' hyperthyroidism and ophthalmopathy. TCRdb reprocessed the multiplex PCR reads via MiXCR and lists one record per CDR3 protein. Of about 600,000 distinct CDR3 sequences in the sample, approximately 16% were seen once. The specimen was blood. Receptor source: a woman in her thirties or forties with Graves' ophthalmopathy. CDR3s include the opening cysteine and the closing phenylalanine or tryptophan. A D gene is named only where the DNA matches it firmly. A row's size may be missing; if present it is once, few, many or a size class.

v_call: TRBV28
clone_size: many
cdr3_length: 16
d_call: TRBD1
j_call: TRBJ1-2
cdr3_nt: TGTGCCAGCAGTCCACCGGGACAGGGGGCTGGCTATGGCTACACCTTC
cdr3_aa: CASSPPGQGAGYGYTF

v_call: TRBV7-2
clone_size: few
cdr3_length: 13
d_call: .
j_call: TRBJ1-1
cdr3_nt: TGTGCCAGCAGCCGTAGTAGGGGCTCTGAAGCTTTCTTT
cdr3_aa: CASSRSRGSEAFF

v_call: TRBV6-2/TRBV6-3
clone_size: .
cdr3_length: 19
d_call: TRBD2
j_call: TRBJ2-7
cdr3_nt: TGTGCCAGCAGTTACTCGATGGGCCTAGCGGGAGGAGTCTCCTACGAGCAGTACTTC
cdr3_aa: CASSYSMGLAGGVSYEQYF

v_call: TRBV12-3/TRBV12-4
clone_size: .
cdr3_length: 14
d_call: .
j_call: TRBJ2-3
cdr3_nt: TGTGCCAGCAGTTTATATTGGGGCGCAGATACGCAGTATTTT
cdr3_aa: CASSLYWGADTQYF

v_call: TRBV28
clone_size: .
cdr3_length: 15
d_call: TRBD2
j_call: TRBJ2-2
cdr3_nt: TGTGCCAGCAGTTCCTGGGGGGGAGGGACCGGGGAGCTGTTTTTT
cdr3_aa: CASSSWGGGTGELFF

v_call: TRBV12-3/TRBV12-4
clone_size: many
cdr3_length: 14
d_call: .
j_call: TRBJ1-5
cdr3_nt: TGTGCCAGCAGTTTATCGGGTCACGGTCAGCCCCAGCATTTT
cdr3_aa: CASSLSGHGQPQHF

v_call: TRBV19
clone_size: .
cdr3_length: 15
d_call: TRBD2
j_call: TRBJ2-2
cdr3_nt: TGTGCCAGTAGTATGCGGGGGGCCGGCACCGGGGAGCTGTTTTTT
cdr3_aa: CASSMRGAGTGELFF

v_call: TRBV19
clone_size: .
cdr3_length: 16
d_call: TRBD1
j_call: TRBJ1-1
cdr3_nt: TGTGCCAGTAGAGGCCCGGGACAGGCCATGAACACTGAAGCTTTCTTT
cdr3_aa: CASRGPGQAMNTEAFF

v_call: TRBV20-1
clone_size: few
cdr3_length: 13
d_call: .
j_call: TRBJ2-6
cdr3_nt: TGCAGTGCTCCAGGGGTTGGGGCCAACGTCCTGACTTTC
cdr3_aa: CSAPGVGANVLTF

v_call: TRBV5-6
clone_size: .
cdr3_length: 17
d_call: TRBD2
j_call: TRBJ2-5
cdr3_nt: TGTGCCAGCAGCCCCTGGGGAGCGGGAGGCCCTCAAGAGACCCAGTACTTC
cdr3_aa: CASSPWGAGGPQETQYF

v_call: TRBV18
clone_size: many
cdr3_length: 15
d_call: .
j_call: TRBJ2-1
cdr3_nt: TGTGCCAGCCAGAGCGACCTGAGCTCCTACAATGAGCAGTTCTTC
cdr3_aa: CASQSDLSSYNEQFF

v_call: TRBV15
clone_size: few
cdr3_length: 16
d_call: .
j_call: TRBJ1-1
cdr3_nt: TGTGCCACCAGCAGAGCCCGGGAGATAATGAACACTGAAGCTTTCTTT
cdr3_aa: CATSRAREIMNTEAFF

v_call: TRBV11-2
clone_size: many
cdr3_length: 16
d_call: .
j_call: TRBJ2-3
cdr3_nt: TGTGCCAGCAGCTTAGGGTCACTAGCCTACACAGATACGCAGTATTTT
cdr3_aa: CASSLGSLAYTDTQYF

v_call: TRBV2
clone_size: many
cdr3_length: 16
d_call: .
j_call: TRBJ2-1
cdr3_nt: TGTGCCAGCAGTGAAAGGTTGGGGATCATCTACAATGAGCAGTTCTTC
cdr3_aa: CASSERLGIIYNEQFF

v_call: TRBV5-1
clone_size: many
cdr3_length: 13
d_call: .
j_call: TRBJ1-5
cdr3_nt: TGTGCCAGCAGTTTAGGGAGCAATCAGCCCCAGCATTTT
cdr3_aa: CASSLGSNQPQHF

v_call: TRBV19
clone_size: .
cdr3_length: 14
d_call: .
j_call: TRBJ1-2
cdr3_nt: TGTGCCAGTACCCTGGGGGGAACTCAGGGAGGCTACACCTTC
cdr3_aa: CASTLGGTQGGYTF

v_call: TRBV19
clone_size: .
cdr3_length: 14
d_call: TRBD1
j_call: TRBJ1-2
cdr3_nt: TGTGCCAGTACCGTTGACAGGGAGTTCGATGGCTACAACTTC
cdr3_aa: CASTVDREFDGYNF

v_call: TRBV20-1
clone_size: few
cdr3_length: 13
d_call: TRBD2
j_call: TRBJ2-7
cdr3_nt: TGCAGTGCTAGCGGGAGGGTAGCCTACGAGCAGTACTTC
cdr3_aa: CSASGRVAYEQYF

v_call: TRBV20-1
clone_size: many
cdr3_length: 17
d_call: TRBD2
j_call: TRBJ2-7
cdr3_nt: TGCAGTGCCCCTTCCCGACTAGCGGGAGTAGGAGGAAACGAGCAGTACTTC
cdr3_aa: CSAPSRLAGVGGNEQYF

v_call: TRBV20-1
clone_size: .
cdr3_length: 16
d_call: TRBD1
j_call: TRBJ2-5
cdr3_nt: TGCAGTGCTAGCGGGGACAGGGGGTACGGGCAAGAGACCCAGTACTTC
cdr3_aa: CSASGDRGYGQETQYF

v_call: TRBV18
clone_size: many
cdr3_length: 15
d_call: .
j_call: TRBJ2-3
cdr3_nt: TGTGCCAGCTCACCAAAAGACAAGGGAAGGGATACGCAGTATTTT
cdr3_aa: CASSPKDKGRDTQYF

v_call: TRBV20-1
clone_size: few
cdr3_length: 15
d_call: TRBD1
j_call: TRBJ1-5
cdr3_nt: TGCAGTGCTAGTCCCCCGGGACAGCCTAATCAGCCCCAGCATTTT
cdr3_aa: CSASPPGQPNQPQHF

v_call: TRBV5-1
clone_size: .
cdr3_length: 13
d_call: .
j_call: TRBJ2-5
cdr3_nt: TGCGCCAGCAGAGTTGGAGACCAAGAGACCCAGTACTTC
cdr3_aa: CASRVGDQETQYF

v_call: TRBV20-1
clone_size: many
cdr3_length: 12
d_call: .
j_call: TRBJ2-7
cdr3_nt: TGCAGTGCTAGAGGGCAGGCTTACGAGCAGTACTTC
cdr3_aa: CSARGQAYEQYF

v_call: TRBV2
clone_size: many
cdr3_length: 13
d_call: .
j_call: TRBJ2-5
cdr3_nt: TGTGCCAGCAGTGAGGGTCTGAAGGAGACCCAGTACTTC
cdr3_aa: CASSEGLKETQYF

v_call: TRBV30
clone_size: few
cdr3_length: 13
d_call: .
j_call: TRBJ1-2
cdr3_nt: TGTGCCTGGAGTGAAGTAACTAACTATGGCTACACCTTC
cdr3_aa: CAWSEVTNYGYTF

v_call: TRBV6-1
clone_size: many
cdr3_length: 13
d_call: .
j_call: TRBJ1-1
cdr3_nt: TGTGCCAGCACCGAACGTGTAGGCACTGAAGCTTTCTTT
cdr3_aa: CASTERVGTEAFF

v_call: TRBV2
clone_size: many
cdr3_length: 13
d_call: .
j_call: TRBJ2-3
cdr3_nt: TGTGCCAGCAGTAAGGACAGCACAGATACGCAGTATTTT
cdr3_aa: CASSKDSTDTQYF

v_call: TRBV20-1
clone_size: many
cdr3_length: 14
d_call: .
j_call: TRBJ1-2
cdr3_nt: TGCAGTGCTAGAGATGATGGTACAGGATATGGCTACACCTTC
cdr3_aa: CSARDDGTGYGYTF

v_call: TRBV10-3
clone_size: few
cdr3_length: 15
d_call: .
j_call: TRBJ2-1
cdr3_nt: TGTGCCATCAGTGAGGGGGGCGGGGCCAACAATGAGCAGTTCTTC
cdr3_aa: CAISEGGGANNEQFF

v_call: TRBV3-1
clone_size: .
cdr3_length: 15
d_call: .
j_call: TRBJ2-2
cdr3_nt: TGTGCCAGCAGTAGCAGGCGGACGAACACCGGGGGGCTGTTTTTT
cdr3_aa: CASSSRRTNTGGLFF

v_call: TRBV9
clone_size: many
cdr3_length: 18
d_call: .
j_call: TRBJ2-3
cdr3_nt: TGTGCCAGCAGTGACCCGGGGGACGGAGGTCGTAGCACAGATACGCAGTATTTT
cdr3_aa: CASSDPGDGGRSTDTQYF

v_call: TRBV3-1
clone_size: .
cdr3_length: 15
d_call: TRBD1
j_call: TRBJ2-6
cdr3_nt: TGTGCCAGCAGTCAAAGGGGGCCTGGGGCCAACGTCCTGACTTTC
cdr3_aa: CASSQRGPGANVLTF

v_call: TRBV28
clone_size: many
cdr3_length: 14
d_call: TRBD2
j_call: TRBJ2-7
cdr3_nt: TGTGCCAGCAGTTTACGCGGGAGGGTCTACGAGCAGTACTTC
cdr3_aa: CASSLRGRVYEQYF

v_call: TRBV7-6
clone_size: few
cdr3_length: 20
d_call: .
j_call: TRBJ2-2
cdr3_nt: TGTGCCAGCAGCTTTCCCGCCGCGGGGGCGCTAAGGGGAGGCACCGGGGAGCTGTTTTTT
cdr3_aa: CASSFPAAGALRGGTGELFF

v_call: TRBV20-1
clone_size: few
cdr3_length: 13
d_call: .
j_call: TRBJ2-7
cdr3_nt: TGCAGTGCTAGAGATCCCCTTTGGGGGGAGCAGTACTTC
cdr3_aa: CSARDPLWGEQYF

v_call: TRBV7-9
clone_size: many
cdr3_length: 16
d_call: .
j_call: TRBJ2-1
cdr3_nt: TGTGCCAGCAATTGGCTAGCAGAGAGCTCCTACAATGAGCAGTTCTTC
cdr3_aa: CASNWLAESSYNEQFF

v_call: TRBV3-1
clone_size: many
cdr3_length: 14
d_call: .
j_call: TRBJ2-2
cdr3_nt: TGTGCCAGCAGCCACCAGGGAAGGGTTGGGGAGCTGTTTTTT
cdr3_aa: CASSHQGRVGELFF

v_call: TRBV18
clone_size: many
cdr3_length: 15
d_call: TRBD1
j_call: TRBJ2-3
cdr3_nt: TGTGCCAGCTCTCCGCGACAGGGGGCCTCAGATACGCAGTATTTT
cdr3_aa: CASSPRQGASDTQYF

v_call: TRBV5-8
clone_size: few
cdr3_length: 15
d_call: .
j_call: TRBJ2-7
cdr3_nt: TGTGCCAGCAGCTCCAGCCGGGACGGAGCCTACGAGCAGTACTTC
cdr3_aa: CASSSSRDGAYEQYF

v_call: TRBV11-2
clone_size: many
cdr3_length: 15
d_call: TRBD1
j_call: TRBJ2-7
cdr3_nt: TGTGCCAGCAGCTTCTCCGGGACAGGGGACGGCGAGCAGTACTTC
cdr3_aa: CASSFSGTGDGEQYF

v_call: TRBV20-1
clone_size: few
cdr3_length: 16
d_call: TRBD2
j_call: TRBJ2-3
cdr3_nt: TGCAGTGCCCGGGGGGGGCTAGCGGGGAGCACAGATACGCAGTATTTT
cdr3_aa: CSARGGLAGSTDTQYF

v_call: TRBV7-2
clone_size: many
cdr3_length: 13
d_call: .
j_call: TRBJ2-1
cdr3_nt: TGTGCCAGCAGTGGCGGGGGCGGGAGTGAGCAGTTCTTC
cdr3_aa: CASSGGGGSEQFF

v_call: TRBV20-1
clone_size: few
cdr3_length: 15
d_call: .
j_call: TRBJ2-3
cdr3_nt: TGCAGTGCTAGAGGAGGGCCTAGCCTGGACGATACGCAGTATTTT
cdr3_aa: CSARGGPSLDDTQYF

v_call: TRBV18
clone_size: few
cdr3_length: 18
d_call: TRBD2
j_call: TRBJ2-1
cdr3_nt: TGTGCCAGCTCACCGGCAGGGAATGCGGGAGTAAGTTACAATGAGCAGTTCTTC
cdr3_aa: CASSPAGNAGVSYNEQFF

v_call: TRBV27
clone_size: few
cdr3_length: 13
d_call: .
j_call: TRBJ1-5
cdr3_nt: TGTGCCAGCAGTTTAAGACAGGATCAGCCCCAGCATTTT
cdr3_aa: CASSLRQDQPQHF

v_call: TRBV30
clone_size: many
cdr3_length: 14
d_call: .
j_call: TRBJ2-5
cdr3_nt: TGTGCCTGGAGTTCTTGGCTCGGCGTGGAGACCCAGTACTTC
cdr3_aa: CAWSSWLGVETQYF

v_call: TRBV28
clone_size: .
cdr3_length: 15
d_call: TRBD2
j_call: TRBJ2-2
cdr3_nt: TGTGCCAGCAGTTCTAGCGGGAGGGCCGGTGGGGAGCTGTTTTTT
cdr3_aa: CASSSSGRAGGELFF

v_call: TRBV7-2
clone_size: many
cdr3_length: 13
d_call: TRBD1
j_call: TRBJ1-2
cdr3_nt: TGTGCCAGCAGCTTAGGGACACAGGGGGGCTACACCTTC
cdr3_aa: CASSLGTQGGYTF

v_call: TRBV20-1
clone_size: few
cdr3_length: 13
d_call: .
j_call: TRBJ1-2
cdr3_nt: TGCAGTGCTAGAGAGAGGGACTCCCATGGCTACACCTTC
cdr3_aa: CSARERDSHGYTF

v_call: TRBV5-4
clone_size: few
cdr3_length: 16
d_call: TRBD2
j_call: TRBJ2-1
cdr3_nt: TGTGCCAGCAGCCCCTCAAAGGGCGGGGGTTACAATGAGCAGTTCTTC
cdr3_aa: CASSPSKGGGYNEQFF

v_call: TRBV7-2
clone_size: .
cdr3_length: 16
d_call: .
j_call: TRBJ2-1
cdr3_nt: TGTGCCAGCAGCTTTGGGGGGGCGTTGTCCTACAATGAGCAGTTCTTC
cdr3_aa: CASSFGGALSYNEQFF

v_call: TRBV5-1
clone_size: many
cdr3_length: 12
d_call: .
j_call: TRBJ1-1
cdr3_nt: TGTGCCAGCAGTGGGGGAAACACTGAAGCTTTCTTT
cdr3_aa: CASSGGNTEAFF